Described below is a single T cell receptor (beta chain) sequence and its context. The antigen is unknown. Trimming removed 0 bases at V and 9 bases at J, with 10 bases between. The germline V gene has CDR1 SGDLS and CDR2 YYNGEE. The CDR3 is 13 residues long. TCRdb's copy holds only in-frame clones and misses some; the assay was immunoSEQ multiplex PCR. This sample has tens of thousands of clones, with around nine tenths found just once. Each patient experienced a relapse that followed autologous stem cell transplantation, and brentuximab vedotin exposure varied. The sample is drawn from a study of PD-1 blockade in classical Hodgkin lymphoma. The wider study: Every 2 weeks, patients had 3 mg/kg nivolumab intravenously.

Study-level points and caveats: TCR diversity in CD4+, not CD8+, cells rose significantly by C4D1. Newly diagnosed and completely responding patients shared comparable baseline diversity.

V is TRBV9 and J is TRBJ2-1, with a weak D call TRBD2 (5 bases). This clonotype originated in a human donor with classical Hodgkin lymphoma. The sequenced sample was peripheral blood mononuclear cells (PBMCs), obtained at baseline. The CDR3 sequence: CASSVAWAGEQFF. DNA for the CDR3: TGTGCCAGCAGCGTAGCGTGGGCGGGTGAGCAGTTCTTC.